This T cell receptor beta chain was identified in a study of blood T cell repertoires in COVID-19. Study context: Samples taken during acute and convalescent COVID-19 were collected in the United States, Italy and Spain. Sources were T cells, B-cell-depleted T cells, or PBMCs; the material itself was cDNA or gDNA.

J lost 7 bases, V lost 6 bases, and 2 bases had no gene match. The germline CDR1 and CDR2 sequences are MDHEN and SYDVKM. This CDR3 region has 12 residues. As originally analysed: Estimates of nucleated cell counts were drawn from the amplification of reference gene primers. Clones were sequenced by immunoSEQ multiplex PCR, and TCRdb holds only the in-frame ones, with some missing. V, J and clone size are taken as reported in that table, and D and trimming were inferred from the DNA itself. The sample records about 68,000 clones, 86% being singletons. This TCR was sampled from a man aged 30 to 45 with acute or convalescent COVID-19. The source material was peripheral blood. This sequence joins TRBV28 and TRBJ1-2; 10 bases match TRBD1. CDR3 bases: TGTGCCAGCAGACGGGACAGGGGTGGCTACACCTTC. Its protein is CASRRDRGGYTF.